The 8 T cell receptor beta chains presented below share a single source sample, sequenced in a study of shared clonotypes between healthy human individuals. Repertoires were generated with immunoSEQ multiplex PCR, while TCRdb's copy carries only in-frame clones and drops some. The data contain some 2.1 million clones, 85% to 95% of them singletons. The material sequenced was naive CD4+ T cells sorted from blood. This sample's subset: CD45RA+ positively selected. These TCRs come from a man between 18 and 29 years old in good health.

The chain uses TRBV7-9 and TRBJ2-5, with 11 bases lining up with TRBD1. The V and J ends lost 4 bases and 5 bases, in that order; junction bases with no gene match: 9. The germline V gene has CDR1 SEHNR and CDR2 FQNEAQ (reference sequence). The CDR3 totals 16 residues. The CDR3 nucleotides are TGTGCCAGCAGCTCAGGACAGGGGGCAGTGATCGAGACCCAGTACTTC. It yields the protein CASSSGQGAVIETQYF.

A remark on this clone: The sample has other DNA sequences that encode this CDR3 too. V is TRBV4-3 and J is TRBJ2-3, with TRBD2 matching over 8 bases. This CDR3 spans 15 amino acids. From germline, CDR1 is LGHNA and CDR2 YSLEER. J was trimmed by 0 bases and V by 3 bases; bases with no gene match: 2. CDR3 nucleotide sequence: TGCGCCAGCAGCCATACTAGCGGCAGCACAGATACGCAGTATTTT. Translating it yields CASSHTSGSTDTQYF.

V gene TRBV7-2 combines with J gene TRBJ2-7; 9 positions agree with TRBD1. V lost 6 bases and J lost 7; bases outside the gene matches: 7. CDR1 and CDR2 from the germline V gene are SGHTA and FQGNSA. The CDR3 length is 13 residues. For the CDR3, the DNA is TGTGCCAGCAGATCCGGGACAGGGAAGGAGCAGTACTTC. Its translation is CASRSGTGKEQYF.

The rearrangement links TRBV6-6 to TRBJ1-5; 11 nucleotides line up with TRBD1. This CDR3 contains 16 residues. The V segment lost 4 bases and the J segment 3 bases; nucleotides outside the gene matches: 5. In germline, CDR1 is MNHNY, CDR2 SVGAGI (reference sequence). The CDR3 region has the DNA TGTGCCAGCAGTTCCATGGGACAGGGGGTCAATCAGCCCCAGCATTTT. Translated, it gives CASSSMGQGVNQPQHF.

The V and J genes are TRBV11-3 and TRBJ2-2, with TRBD2 matching 13 bases. Per the germline V gene, CDR1 is SGHNT and CDR2 is YENEEA. J gave up 6 bases and V 5 bases, and 3 bases lay outside the gene matches. The CDR3 has 15 residues. The CDR3 nucleotides are TGTGCCAGCAGCAAGGGACTAGCGGGACCCGGGGAGCTGTTTTTT. It is translated as CASSKGLAGPGELFF. Full variable domain (outside the CDR3, taken from reference TRBV11-3 and TRBJ2-2): EAGVVQSPRYKIIEKKQPVAFWCNPISGHNTLYWYLQNLGQGPELLIRYENEEAVDDSQLPKDRFSAERLKGVDSTLKIQPAELGDSAVYLCASSKGLAGPGELFFGEGSRLTVL.

For the CDR3, the DNA is TGTGCCAGCAGCCCCAGATACCCCAACTATGGCTACACCTTC. Amino acids: CASSPRYPNYGYTF. This chain joins TRBV5-6 and TRBJ1-2; D is undetermined. The V end lost 4 bases, the J end lost 2 bases, and 12 bases lay between the germline ends. The CDR3 covers 14 residues. Germline-derived CDR1 and CDR2 are SGHDT and YYEEEE.

The chain has TRBV18 and TRBJ2-1, with TRBD1 identical over 10 bases. Trimming took 0 bases from V and 2 from J; bases not matched to a gene: 1. Germline CDR1 is KGHSH and CDR2 is LQKENI. CDR3 size: 16 residues. The CDR3 coding sequence is TGTGCCAGCTCACCACCGGGACAGGGGACCTACAATGAGCAGTTCTTC. It yields the protein CASSPPGQGTYNEQFF.

The sample holds one count of this clone. The genes are TRBV7-9 and TRBJ2-1; D gene ambiguous. This CDR3 region has 15 residues. V lost 5 bases and J 9 bases, leaving 20 bases between the germline ends. Germline assignment: CDR1 SEHNR and CDR2 FQNEAQ (reference sequence). The CDR3 region is CASSPWVGVWSEQFF. CDR3 DNA sequence: TGTGCCAGCAGCCCTTGGGTCGGAGTTTGGAGTGAGCAGTTCTTC.